This note documents a single TCR beta chain sequence. The antigen remains unidentified. The sample belongs to a study of cytomegalovirus exposure and HLA in healthy donors. 60 Vbeta and 13 Jbeta primers were used in PCR. Methods used by the authors: Unique TCR beta chains totaled about 78 million in a later count, with roughly 12 million of them shared. TCRdb's table, derived via immunoSEQ multiplex PCR, lists solely in-frame clones and lacks some. That table gives V, J and clone size, and the DNA gave D and trimming. The sample comprises under 150,000 clones, 83% of which are singletons, and 1% to 1.5% rests with the top ten. The trim removed 6 bases at V and 5 bases at J, leaving 10 bases unmatched. This CDR3 has 16 residues. CDR1 is SGHAT and CDR2 is FQNNGV in the germline V gene. Study conclusions and caveats: The authors judged a highly shared variant cluster likely a sequencing artifact. TCR beta V- and J-gene trimming, according to a later analysis, was linked to a missense DCLRE1C variant. Per a later analysis, HLA-associated TCR beta chains showed more clonal expansion than other, equally common TCR beta chains.

This TCR was recovered from a girl aged 2 to 9 in good health and CMV-seronegative. Sequenced input: PBMCs. The chain combines TRBV11-2 with TRBJ2-1; 10 bases align to TRBD1. DNA of the CDR3: TGTGCCAGCAGACAAAAACCCGGGACAGGGGACAATGAGCAGTTCTTC. This sequence encodes CASRQKPGTGDNEQFF.